A single T cell receptor beta chain is shown here with its context. The antigen is not known. Using immunoSEQ multiplex PCR, the repertoire was profiled, and TCRdb retains in-frame clones only, with some absent. This repertoire shows approximately 60,000 clones, 84% found once; its top ten account for around 0.7%. The sample originates from a study of OX40 agonist ivuxolimab in advanced cancers. Notes on the study in general: Low normalized T-cell clonal expansion was also seen in some nonresponders.

The CDR3 runs to 15 residues. After removal of 4 bases from V and 4 bases from J, the junction contained 10 bases not matched to a gene. Germline V gene lookup returns CDR1 SGHNT and CDR2 YYREEE (reference sequence). Material: CD4+ or CD8+ T cells sorted from blood, obtained in a trial of the OX40 agonist ivuxolimab. The origin of this receptor is an adult with an advanced solid tumor such as melanoma, head and neck, liver or kidney cancer. V gene TRBV5-4 combines with J gene TRBJ1-2; 7 positions match TRBD1. CDR3 amino acids: CASSVSGQSVYGYTF. CDR3 in DNA: TGTGCCAGCAGCGTTTCGGGACAGTCCGTCTATGGCTACACCTTC.